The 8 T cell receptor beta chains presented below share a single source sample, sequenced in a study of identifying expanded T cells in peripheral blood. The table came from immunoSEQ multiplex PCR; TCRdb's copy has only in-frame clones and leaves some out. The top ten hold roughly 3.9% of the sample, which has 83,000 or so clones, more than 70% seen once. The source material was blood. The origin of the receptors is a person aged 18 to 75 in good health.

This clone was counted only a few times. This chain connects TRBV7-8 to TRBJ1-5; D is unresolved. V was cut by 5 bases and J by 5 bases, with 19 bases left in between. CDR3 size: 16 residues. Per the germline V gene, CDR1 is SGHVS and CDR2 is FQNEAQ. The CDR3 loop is CASSRTTGGIDQPQHF. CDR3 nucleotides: TGTGCCAGCAGCCGGACGACCGGAGGGATAGATCAGCCCCAGCATTTT. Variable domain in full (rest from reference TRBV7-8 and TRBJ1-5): GAGVSQSPRYKVAKRGQDVALRCDPISGHVSLFWYQQALGQGPEFLTYFQNEAQLDKSGLPSDRFFAERPEGSVSTLKIQRTQQEDSAVYLCASSRTTGGIDQPQHFGDGTRLSIL.

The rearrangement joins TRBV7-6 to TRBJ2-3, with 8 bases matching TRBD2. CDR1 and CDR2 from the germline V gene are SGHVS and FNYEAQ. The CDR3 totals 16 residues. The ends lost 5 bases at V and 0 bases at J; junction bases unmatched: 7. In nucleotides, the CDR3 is TGTGCCAGCAGCCTTAGCGGGGTACACAGCACAGATACGCAGTATTTT. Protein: CASSLSGVHSTDTQYF.

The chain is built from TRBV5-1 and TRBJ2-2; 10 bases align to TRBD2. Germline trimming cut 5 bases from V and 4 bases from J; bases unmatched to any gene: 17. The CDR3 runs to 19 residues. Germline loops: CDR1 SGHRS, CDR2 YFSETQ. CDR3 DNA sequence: TGCGCCAGCAGACAGGCGGGGGGACTAGCGATTCGGAGCACCGGGGAGCTGTTTTTT. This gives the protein CASRQAGGLAIRSTGELFF.

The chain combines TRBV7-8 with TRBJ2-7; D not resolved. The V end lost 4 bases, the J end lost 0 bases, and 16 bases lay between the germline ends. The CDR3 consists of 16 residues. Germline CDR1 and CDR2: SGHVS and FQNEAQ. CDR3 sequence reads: CASSSHHSSSSYEQYF. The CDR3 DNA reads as TGTGCCAGCAGCTCCCACCATAGTTCTAGCTCCTACGAGCAGTACTTC.

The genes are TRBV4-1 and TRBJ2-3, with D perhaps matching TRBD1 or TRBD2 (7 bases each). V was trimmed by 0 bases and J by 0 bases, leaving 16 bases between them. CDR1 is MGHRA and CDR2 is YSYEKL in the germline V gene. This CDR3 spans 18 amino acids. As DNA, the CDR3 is TGCGCCAGCAGCCAAGATTGGGGGAGGGGGCCTAGCACAGATACGCAGTATTTT. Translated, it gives CASSQDWGRGPSTDTQYF.

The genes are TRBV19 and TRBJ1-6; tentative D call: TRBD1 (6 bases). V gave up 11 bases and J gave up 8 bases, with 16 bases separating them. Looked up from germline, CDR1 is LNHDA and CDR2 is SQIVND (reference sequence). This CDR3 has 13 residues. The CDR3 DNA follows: TGTGCCTGCCGAGGGGGAGTCTATTCACCCCTCCACTTT. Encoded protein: CACRGGVYSPLHF.

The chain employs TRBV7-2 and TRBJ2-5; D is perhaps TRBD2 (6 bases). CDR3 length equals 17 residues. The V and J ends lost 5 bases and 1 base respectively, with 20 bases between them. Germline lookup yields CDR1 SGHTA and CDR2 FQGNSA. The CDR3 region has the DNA TGTGCCAGCAGCCGACGACCCGGGGGTGGAGTCCAAGAGACCCAGTACTTC. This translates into CASSRRPGGGVQETQYF. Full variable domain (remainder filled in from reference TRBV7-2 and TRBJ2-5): GAGVSQSPSNKVTEKGKDVELRCDPISGHTALYWYRQSLGQGLEFLIYFQGNSAPDKSGLPSDRFSAERTGGSVSTLTIQRTQQEDSAVYLCASSRRPGGGVQETQYFGPGTRLLVL.

The CDR3, as DNA: TGTGCCAGCAGCTTAGGCCGGCAGTTCTTC. Amino acids: CASSLGRQFF. The V and J genes are TRBV7-2 and TRBJ2-1, with no clear D. Trimming pared 1 base from V and 12 bases from J, leaving 4 bases between. The length of the CDR3 is 10 residues. Germline CDR1 is SGHTA and CDR2 is FQGNSA.